The clone carrying this TCR beta chain was observed a single time. Its antigen is not known. The data stem from a study of shared clonotypes between healthy human individuals. The study, taken as a whole, reports: Donors were few, which limited the genetic and exposure-history diversity represented.

Sequenced by immunoSEQ multiplex PCR; TCRdb stores in-frame clones only, minus some. In the table there are about 700,000 clones, roughly 70% of which are singletons. The germline V gene encodes CDR1 SGHNT and CDR2 YENEEA. This CDR3 is 16 amino acids long. The ends lost 0 bases at V and 2 bases at J; junction bases unmatched: 4. The chain is built from TRBV11-3 and TRBJ2-3; 8 nucleotides line up with TRBD2. Sample: memory CD4+ T cells sorted from blood. The subset here: CD45RA-negative fraction. The clonotype comes from a woman in her 30s in good health. The DNA for the CDR3 is TGTGCCAGCAGCTTAGATAGCGGGAACCCCACAGATACGCAGTATTTT. Its protein product is CASSLDSGNPTDTQYF.